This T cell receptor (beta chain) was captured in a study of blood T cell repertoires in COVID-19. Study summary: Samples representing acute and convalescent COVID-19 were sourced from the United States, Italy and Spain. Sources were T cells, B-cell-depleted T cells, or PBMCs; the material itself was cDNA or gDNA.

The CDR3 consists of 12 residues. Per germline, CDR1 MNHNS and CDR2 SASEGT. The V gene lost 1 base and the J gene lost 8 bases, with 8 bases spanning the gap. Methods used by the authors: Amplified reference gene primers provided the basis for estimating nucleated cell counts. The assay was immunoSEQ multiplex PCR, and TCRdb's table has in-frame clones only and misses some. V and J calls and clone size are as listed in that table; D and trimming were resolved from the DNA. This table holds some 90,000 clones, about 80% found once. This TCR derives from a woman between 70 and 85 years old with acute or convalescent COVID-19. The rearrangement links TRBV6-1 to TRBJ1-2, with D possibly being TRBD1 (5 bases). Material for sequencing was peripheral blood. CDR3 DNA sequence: TGTGCCAGCAGTGAAGGGGGGAGGGGCTACACCTTC. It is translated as CASSEGGRGYTF.